These T cell receptor beta chains were read from a single sample in a study of T cells after yellow fever vaccination. One entry per CDR3 protein results from TCRdb running MiXCR on the 5' RACE reads. The repertoire holds just under 600,000 distinct CDR3 sequences, with roughly 14% as singletons. Sequences were derived from PBMCs, sampled on the day of the yellow fever booster vaccination. The receptors stem from a man in his thirties or forties who received the YFV17D yellow fever vaccine. The CDR3 runs from the conserved cysteine through the conserved F or W. D genes are given only for firm matches. Rows give clone size only sometimes, using once, few, many, or a class for an expanded clone.

v_gene: TRBV18; j_gene: TRBJ2-5; abundance: few; d_gene: TRBD1; CDR3nt: TGTGCCAGCTCACCTGGGACAGCGGCGGTCAAAGAGACCCAGTACTTC; CDR3aa: CASSPGTAAVKETQYF
v_gene: TRBV27; j_gene: TRBJ2-7; abundance: .; d_gene: .; CDR3nt: TGTGCCAGCCGCCGGGGACTGGGAGGCAACGAGCAGTACTTC; CDR3aa: CASRRGLGGNEQYF
v_gene: TRBV10-3; j_gene: TRBJ1-6; abundance: many; d_gene: .; CDR3nt: TGTGCCATCAGTGCCGCAGTAGAGGGTTCACCCCTCCACTTT; CDR3aa: CAISAAVEGSPLHF
v_gene: TRBV7-8; j_gene: TRBJ2-2; abundance: few; d_gene: .; CDR3nt: TGTGCCAGCAGATCTGAACGCGCGGGTTTCGGGGAGCTGTTTTTT; CDR3aa: CASRSERAGFGELFF
v_gene: TRBV20-1; j_gene: TRBJ2-1; abundance: .; d_gene: .; CDR3nt: TGCAGTGCTAACCCGCCGGGACCGAGCAATGAGCAGTTCTTC; CDR3aa: CSANPPGPSNEQFF
v_gene: TRBV7-8; j_gene: TRBJ2-5; abundance: once; d_gene: .; CDR3nt: TGTGCCAGCAGCTTAGAAGGGACCCAAGAGACCCAGTACTTC; CDR3aa: CASSLEGTQETQYF
v_gene: TRBV4-2; j_gene: TRBJ2-2; abundance: .; d_gene: TRBD2; CDR3nt: TGTGCCAGCAGCCAAGATACCAGCGGGGGGAACACCGGGGAGCTGTTTTTT; CDR3aa: CASSQDTSGGNTGELFF
v_gene: TRBV7-6; j_gene: TRBJ2-3; abundance: few; d_gene: .; CDR3nt: TGTGCCAGCAGCTTAAGCCAGGGGAGGAGAACAGATACGCAGTATTTT; CDR3aa: CASSLSQGRRTDTQYF
v_gene: TRBV15; j_gene: TRBJ2-7; abundance: few; d_gene: TRBD1; CDR3nt: TGTGCCACCAGCAATCCTTCCGGGACAGGGCCTCGCGAGCAGTACTTC; CDR3aa: CATSNPSGTGPREQYF
v_gene: TRBV7-2; j_gene: TRBJ2-4; abundance: .; d_gene: TRBD2; CDR3nt: TGTGCCAGCAGCTTAGAGCGGGAGAACAAAAACATTCAGTACTTC; CDR3aa: CASSLERENKNIQYF
v_gene: TRBV10-2; j_gene: TRBJ1-1; abundance: few; d_gene: .; CDR3nt: TGCGCCAGCAGTGGTGGGGGGCAGATGAACACTGAAGCTTTCTTT; CDR3aa: CASSGGGQMNTEAFF
v_gene: TRBV7-2; j_gene: TRBJ2-7; abundance: .; d_gene: .; CDR3nt: TGTGCCAGCAGCTCCATTCAGGGGGAGCAGTACTTC; CDR3aa: CASSSIQGEQYF
v_gene: TRBV6-1; j_gene: TRBJ2-1; abundance: few; d_gene: .; CDR3nt: TGTGCCAGCAGGGGCCTAGCGCCCAGCTCCTACAATGAGCAGTTCTTC; CDR3aa: CASRGLAPSSYNEQFF
v_gene: TRBV28; j_gene: TRBJ1-5; abundance: .; d_gene: .; CDR3nt: TGTGCCAGCAGTTTACCCCGGGGCGGGCCCCAGCATTTT; CDR3aa: CASSLPRGGPQHF
v_gene: TRBV18; j_gene: TRBJ2-7; abundance: few; d_gene: TRBD1; CDR3nt: TGTGCCAGCTCACCACCGACAGGGCGAATCTACGAGCAGTACTTC; CDR3aa: CASSPPTGRIYEQYF
v_gene: TRBV12-3/TRBV12-4; j_gene: TRBJ1-4; abundance: .; d_gene: TRBD1; CDR3nt: TGTGCCAGCAGTTCGACGTTGGGACAGGGGAAGATGGAACTGTTTTTT; CDR3aa: CASSSTLGQGKMELFF
v_gene: TRBV7-9; j_gene: TRBJ1-5; abundance: few; d_gene: .; CDR3nt: TGTGCCAGCAGCGTAAACAGGGATCAGCCCCAGCATTTT; CDR3aa: CASSVNRDQPQHF